This T cell receptor beta chain emerged from a study of T cell repertoires in cytomegalovirus infection. Overall study context: Indicated by public TCR beta signatures were CMV infection and matching HLA type.

As to this clonotype: Its antigen is undetermined.

Each CDR3 protein gets one entry after TCRdb re-called the reads with MiXCR. The table records approximately 250,000 distinct CDR3 sequences, approximately 7% of them present only once. General observations from the study: The response measured ex vivo was dominated by TCR beta clonotypes (HLA-C-restricted and CMV-specific). Carriers of CMV plus the relevant HLA were identified by cumulative public TCR beta family frequency.

V gave up 0 bases and J gave up 4 bases, with 19 bases separating them. Germline CDR1 DFQATT, CDR2 SNEGSKA (reference sequence). The CDR3 is 17 amino acids. The sequenced sample consisted of PBMCs. The chain is built from TRBV20-1 and TRBJ2-1; perhaps TRBD2 as D (5 bases). This clonotype was sampled from a human donor in good health (CMV status not recorded). Some clones in this sample may be carry-over from other donors' samples. This CDR3 reads CSARDPAGYALYNEQFF. CDR3 sequence (DNA): TGCAGTGCTAGAGATCCCGCGGGCTACGCCCTATACAATGAGCAGTTCTTC.